The entry below describes one T cell receptor (beta chain). What it recognizes is unknown. The data originate from a study of OX40 agonist ivuxolimab in advanced cancers. Turning to the study itself: A diagnosis of hepatocellular carcinoma, melanoma, renal cell or head and neck cancer was present in dose-escalation patients. Earlier anti-PD-1, anti-PD-L1 or anti-CTLA-4 therapy was permitted; over 35% had received some. Overall study results and limits: The study found that CD8+ T cells averaged more expanded clones than CD4+. Part of the nonresponder group also had normalized T-cell clonal expansion that was low.

The method was immunoSEQ multiplex PCR; TCRdb's version includes in-frame clones alone and lacks a portion of them. The sample includes over 30,000 clones, more than 65% of them seen just once. The V segment lost 3 bases and the J segment 7 bases; nucleotides outside the gene matches: 9. Looked up from germline, CDR1 is SGDLS and CDR2 is YYNGEE. The CDR3 extends over 15 amino acids. This sample comprised CD4+ or CD8+ T cells sorted from blood, obtained in a trial of the OX40 agonist ivuxolimab. This receptor was taken from an adult with an advanced solid tumor such as melanoma, head and neck, liver or kidney cancer. J is TRBJ2-2 and V is TRBV9; 7 bases align to TRBD2. The CDR3 DNA reads as TGTGCCAGCAGCGCCGGGGGAGGGTTCATCGGGGAGCTGTTTTTT. Amino acids: CASSAGGGFIGELFF.